The source of this T cell receptor (beta chain) is a study of T cell changes during pregnancy in multiple sclerosis. The data were produced by immunoSEQ multiplex PCR, yet TCRdb's version contains in-frame clones alone and is incomplete. The sample carries roughly 70,000 clones, roughly nine tenths recorded once. The CDR3 extends over 15 amino acids. The germline V gene encodes CDR1 SGHTA and CDR2 FQGNSA. Trimming at V came to 5 bases and at J to 5 bases, leaving 11 bases not matched to a gene. The receptor comes from a female donor with multiple sclerosis, enrolled in a pregnancy study. The V and J genes are TRBV7-2 and TRBJ2-7; 8 bases are a match to TRBD2. The sample was peripheral blood, taken in the third trimester of pregnancy. CDR3 bases: TGTGCCAGCAGCCCGGGGGGGTCAATGTCCCACGAGCAGTACTTC. It encodes CASSPGGSMSHEQYF.